The 2 T cell receptor beta chains below come from one sample, sequenced in a study of shared clonotypes between healthy human individuals. Terminally differentiated effector memory CD45RA+ cells were left out of the naive CD8 fraction, which was CD45RO-negative and positively selected for CCR7. This table comes from immunoSEQ multiplex PCR, and its TCRdb copy is limited to in-frame clones, with some not included. Of approximately 2,200,000 clones listed, under 95% are singletons. Sequencing was carried out using naive CD8+ T cells from PBMCs. The receptors stem from a man aged 18 to 29 in good health. Some clones in this sample may be carry-over from other donors' samples.

V gene TRBV30 combines with J gene TRBJ1-2, with TRBD1 as a possible D gene (6 bases). V was shortened by 0 bases and J by 4 bases, with 12 bases between the two germline ends. From germline, CDR1 is GTSNPN and CDR2 SVGIG (reference sequence). CDR3 length equals 14 residues. For the CDR3, the DNA is TGTGCCTGGAGTGTGAGGGACAAGGCCTATGGCTACACCTTC. Protein sequence: CAWSVRDKAYGYTF.

The chain combines TRBV7-9 with TRBJ2-3; D gene uncertain. V was trimmed by 0 bases and J by 3 bases, leaving 10 bases between them. The germline V gene has CDR1 SEHNR and CDR2 FQNEAQ (reference sequence). This CDR3 contains 15 residues. This CDR3 is CASSLASSATDTQYF. CDR3 DNA sequence: TGTGCCAGCAGCTTAGCCTCTTCGGCGACAGATACGCAGTATTTT.